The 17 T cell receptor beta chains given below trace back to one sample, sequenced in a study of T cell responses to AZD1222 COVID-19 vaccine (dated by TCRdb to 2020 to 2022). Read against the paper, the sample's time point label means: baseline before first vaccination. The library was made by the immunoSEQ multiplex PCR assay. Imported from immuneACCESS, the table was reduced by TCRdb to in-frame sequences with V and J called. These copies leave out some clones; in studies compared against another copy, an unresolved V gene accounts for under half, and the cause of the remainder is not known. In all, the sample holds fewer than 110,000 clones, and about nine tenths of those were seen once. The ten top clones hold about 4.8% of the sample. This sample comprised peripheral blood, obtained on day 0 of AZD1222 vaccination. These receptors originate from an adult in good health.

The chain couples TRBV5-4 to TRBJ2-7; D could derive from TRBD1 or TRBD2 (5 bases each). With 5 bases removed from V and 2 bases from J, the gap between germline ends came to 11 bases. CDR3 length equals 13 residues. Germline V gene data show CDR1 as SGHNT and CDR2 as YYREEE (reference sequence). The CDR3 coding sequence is TGTGCCAGCAGAGATTGGGGGACCTACGAGCAGTACTTC. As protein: CASRDWGTYEQYF.

CDR3 sequence: CASTVAGASSYEQYF. The DNA of the CDR3 is TGTGCCAGCACGGTGGCGGGGGCCAGCTCCTACGAGCAGTACTTC. This chain connects TRBV6-5 to TRBJ2-7; a possible D gene is TRBD2 (7 bases). CDR1 is MNHEY and CDR2 is SVGAGI in the germline V gene. V was shortened by 7 bases and J by 0 bases, with 16 bases between the two germline ends. This CDR3 spans 15 amino acids.

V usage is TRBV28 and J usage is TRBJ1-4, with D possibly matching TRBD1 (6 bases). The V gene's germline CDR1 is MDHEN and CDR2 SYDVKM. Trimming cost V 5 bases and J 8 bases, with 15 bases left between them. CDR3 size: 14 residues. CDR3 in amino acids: CASSQGGGREKLFF. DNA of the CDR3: TGTGCCAGCAGTCAAGGCGGGGGCAGGGAAAAACTGTTTTTT.

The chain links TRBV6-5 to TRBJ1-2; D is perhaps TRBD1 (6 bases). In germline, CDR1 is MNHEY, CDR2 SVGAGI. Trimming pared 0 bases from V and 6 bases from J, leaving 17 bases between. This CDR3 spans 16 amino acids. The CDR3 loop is CASSYSTTGMPHGYTF. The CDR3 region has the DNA TGTGCCAGCAGTTACTCGACTACAGGGATGCCCCATGGCTACACCTTC.

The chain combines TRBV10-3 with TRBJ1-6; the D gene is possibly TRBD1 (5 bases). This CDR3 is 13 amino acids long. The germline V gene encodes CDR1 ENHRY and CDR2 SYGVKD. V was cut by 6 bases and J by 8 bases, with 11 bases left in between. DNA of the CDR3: TGTGCCATCAGGGACACCATCTATTCACCCCTCCACTTT. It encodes CAIRDTIYSPLHF.

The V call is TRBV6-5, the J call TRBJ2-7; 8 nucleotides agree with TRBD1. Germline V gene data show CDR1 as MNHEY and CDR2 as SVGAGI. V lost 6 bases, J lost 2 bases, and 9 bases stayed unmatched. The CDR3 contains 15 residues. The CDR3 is CASRDNRGSAYEQYF. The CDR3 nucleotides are TGTGCCAGCAGGGATAACAGGGGGTCCGCCTACGAGCAGTACTTC.

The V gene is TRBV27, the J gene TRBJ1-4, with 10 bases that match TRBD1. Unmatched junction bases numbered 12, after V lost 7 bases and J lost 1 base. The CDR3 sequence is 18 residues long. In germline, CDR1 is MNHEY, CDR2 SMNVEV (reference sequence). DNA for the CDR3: TGTGCCAGCAACCTCTTTGGGACAGGGGAGAGAACTAATGAAAAACTGTTTTTT. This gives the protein CASNLFGTGERTNEKLFF.

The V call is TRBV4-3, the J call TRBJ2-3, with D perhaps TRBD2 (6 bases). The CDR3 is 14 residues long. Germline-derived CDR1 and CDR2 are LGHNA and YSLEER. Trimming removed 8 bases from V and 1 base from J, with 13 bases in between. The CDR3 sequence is CASRRGLGTDTQYF. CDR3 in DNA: TGCGCCAGCCGGCGGGGCCTGGGCACAGATACGCAGTATTTT.

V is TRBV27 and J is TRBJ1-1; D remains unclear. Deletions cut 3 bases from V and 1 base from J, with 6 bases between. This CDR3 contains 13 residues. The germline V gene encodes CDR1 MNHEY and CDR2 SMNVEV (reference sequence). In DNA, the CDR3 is TGTGCCAGCAGTTTTACGGGGAACACTGAAGCTTTCTTT. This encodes CASSFTGNTEAFF.

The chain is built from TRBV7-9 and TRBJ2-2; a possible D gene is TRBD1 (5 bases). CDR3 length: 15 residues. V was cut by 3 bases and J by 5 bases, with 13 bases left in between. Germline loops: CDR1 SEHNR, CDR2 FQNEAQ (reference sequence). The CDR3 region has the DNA TGTGCCAGCAGCTTTGGAGCAGGGAATACCGGGGAGCTGTTTTTT. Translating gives CASSFGAGNTGELFF.

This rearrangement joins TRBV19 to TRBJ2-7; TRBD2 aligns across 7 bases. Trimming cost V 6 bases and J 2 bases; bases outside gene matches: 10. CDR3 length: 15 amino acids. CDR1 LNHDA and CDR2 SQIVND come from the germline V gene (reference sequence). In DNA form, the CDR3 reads TGTGCCAGTAGAAAAAACTTAGGGACTACCTACGAGCAGTACTTC. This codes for CASRKNLGTTYEQYF.

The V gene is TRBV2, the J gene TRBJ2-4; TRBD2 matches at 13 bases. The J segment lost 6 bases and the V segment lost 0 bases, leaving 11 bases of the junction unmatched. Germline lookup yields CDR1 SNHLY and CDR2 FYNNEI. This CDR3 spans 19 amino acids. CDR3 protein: CASSEAAPTSGGAGNIQYF. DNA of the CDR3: TGTGCCAGCAGTGAAGCGGCCCCTACTAGCGGGGGGGCAGGAAACATTCAGTACTTC.

The CDR3 protein is CASSKKGSLFPPLHF. DNA of the CDR3: TGTGCCAGCAGCAAAAAGGGCAGCCTATTTCCACCCCTCCACTTT. This rearrangement joins TRBV21-1 to TRBJ1-6. TRBV21-1 is flagged as a pseudogene. This CDR3 is 15 amino acids long.

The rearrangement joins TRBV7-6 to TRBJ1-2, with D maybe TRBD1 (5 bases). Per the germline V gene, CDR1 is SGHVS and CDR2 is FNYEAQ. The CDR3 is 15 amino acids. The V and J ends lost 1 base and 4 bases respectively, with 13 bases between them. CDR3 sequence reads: CASSLGLGPPYGYTF. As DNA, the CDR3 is TGTGCCAGCAGCTTAGGTTTGGGGCCGCCCTATGGCTACACCTTC.

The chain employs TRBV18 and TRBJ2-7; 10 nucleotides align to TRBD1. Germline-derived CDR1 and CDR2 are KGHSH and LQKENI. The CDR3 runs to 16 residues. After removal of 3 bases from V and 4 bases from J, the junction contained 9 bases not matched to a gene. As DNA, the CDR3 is TGTGCCAGCTCACCTGGGACAGGGGAAAGCCATTACGAGCAGTACTTC. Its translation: CASSPGTGESHYEQYF.

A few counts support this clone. CDR3 region: CASSPPNRGANYGYTF. The CDR3, as DNA: TGTGCCAGCTCACCACCTAACAGGGGGGCTAACTATGGCTACACCTTC. The chain carries TRBV18 and TRBJ1-2, with 8 bases lining up with TRBD1. This CDR3 comprises 16 residues. CDR1 and CDR2 (germline): KGHSH, LQKENI. The J segment lost 0 bases and the V segment lost 0 bases, leaving 3 bases of the junction unmatched. The full variable domain, in which reference TRBV18 and TRBJ1-2 provide the parts outside the CDR3, is NAGVMQNPRHLVRRRGQEARLRCSPMKGHSHVYWYRQLPEEGLKFMVYLQKENIIDESGMPKERFSAEFPKEGPSILRIQQVVRGDSAAYFCASSPPNRGANYGYTFGSGTRLTVV.

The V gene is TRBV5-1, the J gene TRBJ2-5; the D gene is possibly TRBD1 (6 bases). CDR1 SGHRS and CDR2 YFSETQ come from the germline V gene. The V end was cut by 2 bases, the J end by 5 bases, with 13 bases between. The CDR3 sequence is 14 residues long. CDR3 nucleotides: TGCGCCAGCAGCTTCGTTGGGGGCGGGGAGACCCAGTACTTC. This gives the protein CASSFVGGGETQYF.